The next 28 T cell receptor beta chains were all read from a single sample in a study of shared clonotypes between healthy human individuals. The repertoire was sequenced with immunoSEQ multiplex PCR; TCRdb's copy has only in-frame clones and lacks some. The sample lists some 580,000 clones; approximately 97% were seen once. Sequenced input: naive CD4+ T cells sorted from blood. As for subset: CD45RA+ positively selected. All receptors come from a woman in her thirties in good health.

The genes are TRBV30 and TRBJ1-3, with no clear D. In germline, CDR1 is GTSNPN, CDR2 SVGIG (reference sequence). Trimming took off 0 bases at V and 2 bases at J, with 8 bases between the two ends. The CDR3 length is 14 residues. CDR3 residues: CAWSVMLPGNTIYF. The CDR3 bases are TGTGCCTGGAGTGTAATGCTCCCTGGAAACACCATATATTTT. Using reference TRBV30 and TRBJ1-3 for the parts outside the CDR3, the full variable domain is SQTIHQWPATLVQPVGSPLSLECTVEGTSNPNLYWYRQAAGRGLQLLFYSVGIGQISSEVPQNLSASRPQDRQFILSSKKLLLSDSGFYLCAWSVMLPGNTIYFGEGSWLTVV.

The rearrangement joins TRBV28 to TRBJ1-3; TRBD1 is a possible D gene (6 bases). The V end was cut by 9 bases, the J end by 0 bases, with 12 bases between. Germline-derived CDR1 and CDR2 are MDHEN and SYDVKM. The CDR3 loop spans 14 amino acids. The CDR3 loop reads CARQGSSSGNTIYF. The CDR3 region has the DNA TGTGCCAGACAGGGTTCGAGCTCTGGAAACACCATATATTTT.

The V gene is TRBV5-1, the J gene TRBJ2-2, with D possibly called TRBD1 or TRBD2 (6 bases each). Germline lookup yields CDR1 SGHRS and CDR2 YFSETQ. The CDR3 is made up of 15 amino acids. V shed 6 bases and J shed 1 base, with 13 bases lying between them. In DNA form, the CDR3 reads TGCGCCAGCAATAGGCGGGACATGAACACCGGGGAGCTGTTTTTT. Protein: CASNRRDMNTGELFF.

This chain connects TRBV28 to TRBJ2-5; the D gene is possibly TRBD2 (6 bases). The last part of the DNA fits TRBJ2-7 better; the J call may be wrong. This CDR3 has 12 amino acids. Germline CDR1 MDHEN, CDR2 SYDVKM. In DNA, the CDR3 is TGTGCCAGCACGGGAGCGACCTACGAGCAGTACTTC. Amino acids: CASTGATYEQYF.

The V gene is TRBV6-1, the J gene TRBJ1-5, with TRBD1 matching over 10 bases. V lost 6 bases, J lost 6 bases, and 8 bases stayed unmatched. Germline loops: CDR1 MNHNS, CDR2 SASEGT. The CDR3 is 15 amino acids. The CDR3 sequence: CASRGGTGEGQPQHF. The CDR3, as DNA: TGTGCCAGCAGGGGTGGGACAGGGGAGGGTCAGCCCCAGCATTTT.

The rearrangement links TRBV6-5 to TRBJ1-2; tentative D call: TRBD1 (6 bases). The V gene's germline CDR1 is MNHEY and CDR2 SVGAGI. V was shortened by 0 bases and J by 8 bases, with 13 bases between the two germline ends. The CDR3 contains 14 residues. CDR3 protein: CASSYSQGTLGYTF. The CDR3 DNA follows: TGTGCCAGCAGTTACTCTCAGGGGACGTTGGGCTACACCTTC.

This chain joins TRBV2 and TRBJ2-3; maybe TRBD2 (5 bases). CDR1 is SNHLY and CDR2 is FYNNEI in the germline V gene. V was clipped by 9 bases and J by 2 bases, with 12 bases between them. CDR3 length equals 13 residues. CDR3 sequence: CASSTDYTDTQYF. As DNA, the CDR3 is TGTGCCAGTTCCACAGACTACACAGATACGCAGTATTTT.

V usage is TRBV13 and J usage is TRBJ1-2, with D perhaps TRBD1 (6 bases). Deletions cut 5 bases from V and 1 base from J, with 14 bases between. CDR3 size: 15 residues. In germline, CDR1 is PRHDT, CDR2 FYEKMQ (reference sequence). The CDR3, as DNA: TGTGCCAGCAGCCCTCGTGGCAGGGGTAACTATGGCTACACCTTC. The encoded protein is CASSPRGRGNYGYTF. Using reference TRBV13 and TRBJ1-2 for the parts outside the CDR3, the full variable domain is AAGVIQSPRHLIKEKRETATLKCYPIPRHDTVYWYQQGPGQDPQFLISFYEKMQSDKGSIPDRFSAQQFSDYHSELNMSSLELGDSALYFCASSPRGRGNYGYTFGSGTRLTVV.

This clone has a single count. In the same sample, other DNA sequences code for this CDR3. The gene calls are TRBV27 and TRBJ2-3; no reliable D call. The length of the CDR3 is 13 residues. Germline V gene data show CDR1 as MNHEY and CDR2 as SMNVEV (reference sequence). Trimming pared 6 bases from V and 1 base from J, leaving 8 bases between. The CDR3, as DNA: TGTGCCAGCAGCTTTTCGGGCACAGATACGCAGTATTTT. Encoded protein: CASSFSGTDTQYF.

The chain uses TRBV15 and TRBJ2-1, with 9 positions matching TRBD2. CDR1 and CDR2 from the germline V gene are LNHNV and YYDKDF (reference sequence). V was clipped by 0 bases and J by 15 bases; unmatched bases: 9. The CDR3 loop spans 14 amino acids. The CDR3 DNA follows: TGTGCCACCAGCAGAGATCGCGGGAGGGCCCAGCGGTTCTTC. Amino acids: CATSRDRGRAQRFF.

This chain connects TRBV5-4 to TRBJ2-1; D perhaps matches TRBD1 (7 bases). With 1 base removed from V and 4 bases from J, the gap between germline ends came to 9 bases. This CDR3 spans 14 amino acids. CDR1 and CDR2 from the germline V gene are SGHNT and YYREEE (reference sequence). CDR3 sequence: CASSLPGGYNEQFF. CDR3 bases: TGTGCCAGCAGCTTGCCAGGGGGGTACAATGAGCAGTTCTTC.

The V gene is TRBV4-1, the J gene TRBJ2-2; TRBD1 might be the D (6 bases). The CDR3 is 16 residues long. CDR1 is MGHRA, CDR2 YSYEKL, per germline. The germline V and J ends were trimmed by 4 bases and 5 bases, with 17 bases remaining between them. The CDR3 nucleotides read TGCGCCAGCAGCCGGCGTCCGGCAGGGGAAACCGGGGAGCTGTTTTTT. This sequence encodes CASSRRPAGETGELFF.

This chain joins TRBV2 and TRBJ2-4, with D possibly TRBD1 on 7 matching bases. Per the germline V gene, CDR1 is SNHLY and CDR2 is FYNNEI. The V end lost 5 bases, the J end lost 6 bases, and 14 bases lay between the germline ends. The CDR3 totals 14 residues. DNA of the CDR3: TGTGCCAGCAGTAGGGGGCCCGGGGGAAACATTCAGTACTTC. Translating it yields CASSRGPGGNIQYF.

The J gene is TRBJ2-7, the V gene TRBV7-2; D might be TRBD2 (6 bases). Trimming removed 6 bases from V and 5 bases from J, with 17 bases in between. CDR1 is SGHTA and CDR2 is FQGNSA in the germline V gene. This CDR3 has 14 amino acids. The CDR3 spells CASRIGGGDHEQYF. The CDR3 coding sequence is TGTGCCAGCAGGATAGGTGGCGGGGACCACGAGCAGTACTTC.

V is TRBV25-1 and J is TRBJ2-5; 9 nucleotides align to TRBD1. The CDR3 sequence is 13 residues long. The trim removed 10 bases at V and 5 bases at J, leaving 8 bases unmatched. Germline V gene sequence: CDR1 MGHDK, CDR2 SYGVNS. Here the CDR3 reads CANKQGARETQYF. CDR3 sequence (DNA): TGTGCCAACAAACAGGGGGCTCGGGAGACCCAGTACTTC.

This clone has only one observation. The CDR3 DNA reads TGTGCCAGCAGCCGGACTGATGGACAGGAACCCTACGAGCAGTACTTC. Its protein product is CASSRTDGQEPYEQYF. The chain combines TRBV28 with TRBJ2-7, with 7 bases matching TRBD1. Germline CDR1 and CDR2: MDHEN and SYDVKM. V shed 6 bases and J 2 bases; nucleotides not matched to a gene: 13. The CDR3 runs to 16 residues.

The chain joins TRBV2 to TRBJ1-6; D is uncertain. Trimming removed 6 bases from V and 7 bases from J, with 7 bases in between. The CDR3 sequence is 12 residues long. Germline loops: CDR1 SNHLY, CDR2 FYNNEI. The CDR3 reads CASREKNSPLHF. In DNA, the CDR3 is TGTGCCAGCAGGGAGAAAAATTCACCCCTCCACTTT.

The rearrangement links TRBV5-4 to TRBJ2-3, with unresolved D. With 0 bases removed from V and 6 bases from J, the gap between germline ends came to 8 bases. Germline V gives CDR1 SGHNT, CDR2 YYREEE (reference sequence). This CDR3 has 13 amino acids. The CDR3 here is CASSLAQGDTQYF. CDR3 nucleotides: TGTGCCAGCAGCTTGGCCCAAGGCGATACGCAGTATTTT.

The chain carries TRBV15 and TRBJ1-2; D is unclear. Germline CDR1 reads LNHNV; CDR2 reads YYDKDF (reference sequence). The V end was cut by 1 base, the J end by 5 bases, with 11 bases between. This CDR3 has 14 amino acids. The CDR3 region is CATSRGAPGYGYTF. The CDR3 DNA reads TGTGCCACCAGCAGAGGGGCCCCCGGATATGGCTACACCTTC.

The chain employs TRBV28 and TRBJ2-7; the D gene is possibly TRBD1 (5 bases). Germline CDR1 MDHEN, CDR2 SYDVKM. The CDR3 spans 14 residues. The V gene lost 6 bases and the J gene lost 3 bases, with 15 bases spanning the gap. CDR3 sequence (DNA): TGTGCCAGCAGCGGACACGGCCCAGGCTACGAGCAGTACTTC. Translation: CASSGHGPGYEQYF.

CDR3 sequence: CASRPLDRETGELFF. The CDR3 DNA follows: TGCGCCAGCAGGCCCTTGGACAGGGAAACCGGGGAGCTGTTTTTT. The J gene is TRBJ2-2, the V gene TRBV10-2; 8 bases are shared with TRBD1. This CDR3 comprises 15 residues. V gave up 6 bases and J gave up 5 bases; unmatched junction bases: 8. Per the germline V gene, CDR1 is WSHSY and CDR2 is SAAADI.

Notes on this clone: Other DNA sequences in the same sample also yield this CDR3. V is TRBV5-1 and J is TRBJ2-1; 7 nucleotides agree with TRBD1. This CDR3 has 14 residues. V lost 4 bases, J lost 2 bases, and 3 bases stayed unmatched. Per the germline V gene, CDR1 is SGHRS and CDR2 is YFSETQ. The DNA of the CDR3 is TGCGCCAGCAGCCCGGGACAGACCTACAATGAGCAGTTCTTC. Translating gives CASSPGQTYNEQFF.

CDR3 nucleotide sequence: TGTGCCAGCACCCACTCGGGGAATCAGCCCCAGCATTTT. It is translated as CASTHSGNQPQHF. The rearrangement joins TRBV7-9 to TRBJ1-5; D unresolved. The germline V gene has CDR1 SEHNR and CDR2 FQNEAQ (reference sequence). CDR3 length: 13 residues. With 7 bases removed from V and 4 bases from J, the gap between germline ends came to 11 bases.

CDR3 amino acids: CASSPGQGTPYEQYF. CDR3 in DNA: TGTGCCAGCAGTCCGGGACAGGGGACACCCTACGAGCAGTACTTC. This chain connects TRBV28 to TRBJ2-5, with 10 nucleotides matching TRBD1. The J call may be faulty, since TRBJ2-7 better matches the DNA end. Germline CDR1 reads MDHEN; CDR2 reads SYDVKM. The CDR3 loop spans 15 amino acids.

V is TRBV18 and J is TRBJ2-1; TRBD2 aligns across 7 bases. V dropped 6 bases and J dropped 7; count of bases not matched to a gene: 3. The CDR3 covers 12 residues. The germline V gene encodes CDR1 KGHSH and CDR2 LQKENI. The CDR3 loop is CASSRGGNEQFF. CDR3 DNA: TGTGCCAGCTCCCGCGGGGGAAATGAGCAGTTCTTC.

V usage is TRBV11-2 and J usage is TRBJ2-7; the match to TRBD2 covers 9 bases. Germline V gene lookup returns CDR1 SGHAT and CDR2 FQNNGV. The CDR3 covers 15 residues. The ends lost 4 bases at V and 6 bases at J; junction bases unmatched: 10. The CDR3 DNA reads TGTGCCAGCAGCTACCTGGGTAGCGGGAGAGTCGAGCAGTACTTC. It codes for CASSYLGSGRVEQYF.

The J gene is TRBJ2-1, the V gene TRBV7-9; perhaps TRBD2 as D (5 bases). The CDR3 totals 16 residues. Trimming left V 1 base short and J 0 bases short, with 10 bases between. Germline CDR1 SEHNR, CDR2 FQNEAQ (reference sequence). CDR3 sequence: CASSLGEMSSYNEQFF. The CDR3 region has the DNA TGTGCCAGCAGCTTAGGGGAGATGAGCTCCTACAATGAGCAGTTCTTC.

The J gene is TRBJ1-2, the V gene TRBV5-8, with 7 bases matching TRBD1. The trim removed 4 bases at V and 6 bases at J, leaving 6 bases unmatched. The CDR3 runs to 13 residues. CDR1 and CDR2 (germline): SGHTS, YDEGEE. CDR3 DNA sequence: TGTGCCAGCAGCGAGACAGGGATAGATGGCTACACCTTC. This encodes CASSETGIDGYTF.